This passage covers 24 T cell receptor beta chains from one sample sequenced in a study of shared clonotypes between healthy human individuals. The method was immunoSEQ multiplex PCR; TCRdb's version includes in-frame clones alone and lacks a portion of them. The data show fewer than 3 million clones, about nine tenths seen once. Specimen: naive CD4+ T cells from PBMCs. Subset meaning: CD45RA+ positively selected. The receptors were sampled from a man younger than 35 in good health. Some clones in this sample may be carry-over from other donors' samples.

The chain carries TRBV7-2 and TRBJ2-5, with 7 bases identical to TRBD2. The germline V gene encodes CDR1 SGHTA and CDR2 FQGNSA. The CDR3 runs 13 residues. Trimming cost V 1 base and J 7 bases; bases outside gene matches: 3. The CDR3 DNA reads as TGTGCCAGCAGCTTAGGAGGGAGGGGGACCCAGTACTTC. Residues: CASSLGGRGTQYF.

V usage is TRBV7-2 and J usage is TRBJ1-4, with 9 bases aligning to TRBD1. The junction had 11 bases not matched to a gene; V was cut back by 5 bases and J by 7 bases. CDR3 length: 16 amino acids. Per the germline V gene, CDR1 is SGHTA and CDR2 is FQGNSA. CDR3 DNA: TGTGCCAGCAGCCCTCAGTACACAGGGGGCCTTGAAAAACTGTTTTTT. Translated: CASSPQYTGGLEKLFF. The full variable domain, in which reference TRBV7-2 and TRBJ1-4 provide the parts outside the CDR3, is GAGVSQSPSNKVTEKGKDVELRCDPISGHTALYWYRQSLGQGLEFLIYFQGNSAPDKSGLPSDRFSAERTGGSVSTLTIQRTQQEDSAVYLCASSPQYTGGLEKLFFGSGTQLSVL.

Notes on this clone: This sample includes further DNA sequences coding for the same CDR3. V gene TRBV10-3 combines with J gene TRBJ1-1; 7 bases agree with TRBD1. Trimming cost V 7 bases and J 5 bases; bases outside gene matches: 4. In germline, CDR1 is ENHRY, CDR2 SYGVKD. The CDR3 loop spans 12 amino acids. The CDR3 DNA is TGTGCCATCAATCCAGGGGGGACTGAAGCTTTCTTT. Translated: CAINPGGTEAFF.

V and J are TRBV6-1 and TRBJ2-5; 11 nucleotides line up with TRBD1. The germline V gene has CDR1 MNHNS and CDR2 SASEGT. With V trimmed by 4 bases and J by 5 bases, 3 bases remained unmatched. This CDR3 contains 14 residues. CDR3 loop: CASSGGTGGETQYF. Here the CDR3 DNA reads TGTGCCAGCAGTGGGGGGACAGGGGGGGAGACCCAGTACTTC.

The genes are TRBV5-1 and TRBJ2-1; 8 positions match TRBD1. V shed 6 bases and J 12 bases; nucleotides not matched to a gene: 8. CDR3 size: 12 residues. CDR1 SGHRS and CDR2 YFSETQ come from the germline V gene. CDR3 in DNA: TGCGCCAGCACCATAGACAGGGGTTGGCAGTTCTTC. Amino acid sequence: CASTIDRGWQFF.

V and J are TRBV28 and TRBJ1-6; TRBD1 matches 9 bases. CDR1 and CDR2 from the germline V gene are MDHEN and SYDVKM. The junction had 14 bases not matched to a gene; V was cut back by 3 bases and J by 8 bases. CDR3 length equals 18 residues. The CDR3 nucleotides read TGTGCCAGCAGTTTTAGCGGACCGGGACAGGGATGGCATTCACCCCTCCACTTT. Residues: CASSFSGPGQGWHSPLHF. Complete variable domain (other parts from reference TRBV28 and TRBJ1-6): DVKVTQSSRYLVKRTGEKVFLECVQDMDHENMFWYRQDPGLGLRLIYFSYDVKMKEKGDIPEGYSVSREKKERFSLILESASTNQTSMYLCASSFSGPGQGWHSPLHFGNGTRLTVT.

Worth noting for this clone: Other DNA sequences in this specimen translate into the identical CDR3. This sequence joins TRBV5-1 and TRBJ1-1; no firm D call. The CDR3 is 14 residues long. Germline V gene lookup returns CDR1 SGHRS and CDR2 YFSETQ. With 0 bases removed from V and 1 base from J, the gap between germline ends came to 7 bases. CDR3 in amino acids: CASSLGLGNTEAFF. CDR3 nucleotide sequence: TGCGCCAGCAGCTTGGGCCTGGGGAACACTGAAGCTTTCTTT. Full variable domain (remainder filled in from reference TRBV5-1 and TRBJ1-1): KAGVTQTPRYLIKTRGQQVTLSCSPISGHRSVSWYQQTPGQGLQFLFEYFSETQRNKGNFPGRFSGRQFSNSRSEMNVSTLELGDSALYLCASSLGLGNTEAFFGQGTRLTVV.

V and J are TRBV6-6 and TRBJ2-1; D might be TRBD2 (6 bases). The CDR3 is 14 amino acids. Germline CDR1 and CDR2: MNHNY and SVGAGI (reference sequence). With 2 bases removed from V and 4 bases from J, the gap between germline ends came to 9 bases. The CDR3 region is CASSYASAYNEQFF. In DNA form, the CDR3 reads TGTGCCAGCAGTTACGCTAGCGCGTACAATGAGCAGTTCTTC.

The chain links TRBV5-4 to TRBJ1-1, with unresolved D. V lost 4 bases and J 5 bases, leaving 9 bases between the germline ends. The CDR3 is 12 residues long. Germline CDR1 and CDR2: SGHNT and YYREEE (reference sequence). CDR3 bases: TGTGCCAGCAGCATTCCGGGAACTGAAGCTTTCTTT. Its translation: CASSIPGTEAFF. The complete variable domain, with remaining parts taken from reference TRBV5-4 and TRBJ1-1, reads ETGVTQSPTHLIKTRGQQVTLRCSSQSGHNTVSWYQQALGQGPQFIFQYYREEENGRGNFPPRFSGLQFPNYSSELNVNALELDDSALYLCASSIPGTEAFFGQGTRLTVV.

This chain connects TRBV27 to TRBJ2-1; 10 bases match TRBD2. With V trimmed by 2 bases and J by 3 bases, 4 bases remained unmatched. The CDR3 is 16 residues long. Looked up from germline, CDR1 is MNHEY and CDR2 is SMNVEV (reference sequence). The DNA of the CDR3 is TGTGCCAGCAGTTTAGGACTAGCGGCGAACTACAATGAGCAGTTCTTC. This sequence encodes CASSLGLAANYNEQFF.

This chain uses TRBV6-1 with TRBJ1-5; tentatively, D is TRBD1 (5 bases). The V end lost 2 bases, the J end lost 4 bases, and 12 bases lay between the germline ends. The CDR3 covers 15 residues. Germline V gives CDR1 MNHNS, CDR2 SASEGT. The CDR3 nucleotides are TGTGCCAGCAGTGAATGGCAGGGTGGGAATCAGCCCCAGCATTTT. It is translated as CASSEWQGGNQPQHF.

In DNA form, the CDR3 reads TGTGCCAGCAGCTTAGCCGGAGCTAGCGGAGATTACGAGCAGTACTTC. Amino acids: CASSLAGASGDYEQYF. This chain uses TRBV11-2 with TRBJ2-7; 7 nucleotides match TRBD2. V gave up 1 base and J gave up 4 bases; unmatched junction bases: 10. Germline CDR1 SGHAT, CDR2 FQNNGV. The CDR3 covers 16 residues.

The rearrangement joins TRBV19 to TRBJ2-7; no definite D call. Trimming pared 0 bases from V and 7 bases from J, leaving 10 bases between. In germline, CDR1 is LNHDA, CDR2 SQIVND (reference sequence). The CDR3 consists of 13 residues. CDR3 sequence reads: CASSIDGGPEQYF. The DNA for the CDR3 is TGTGCCAGTAGTATAGATGGCGGACCGGAGCAGTACTTC.

This clone was recorded only once. DNA of the CDR3: TGCGCCAGCAGCTTGGTACCGGGCAGGGCCCACGAGCAGTACTTC. Residues: CASSLVPGRAHEQYF. J is TRBJ2-7 and V is TRBV5-1, with D tentatively TRBD1 (5 bases). The CDR3 covers 15 residues. Trimming removed 0 bases at V and 5 bases at J, with 15 bases between. The germline V gene encodes CDR1 SGHRS and CDR2 YFSETQ. Looking up the rest from reference TRBV5-1 and TRBJ2-7 gives the full variable domain: KAGVTQTPRYLIKTRGQQVTLSCSPISGHRSVSWYQQTPGQGLQFLFEYFSETQRNKGNFPGRFSGRQFSNSRSEMNVSTLELGDSALYLCASSLVPGRAHEQYFGPGTRLTVT.

This clone has only one observation. The gene calls are TRBV11-2 and TRBJ2-2, with D tentatively TRBD1 (6 bases). CDR3 length equals 15 residues. Germline V gene data show CDR1 as SGHAT and CDR2 as FQNNGV. The ends were cut back, 5 bases at V and 6 bases at J, with 16 bases in the middle. CDR3 sequence: CASSTGMNRPGELFF. CDR3 DNA: TGTGCCAGCAGCACAGGGATGAACCGCCCCGGGGAGCTGTTTTTT.

The chain couples TRBV5-1 to TRBJ1-1, with a possible D match to TRBD1 (5 bases). Germline lookup yields CDR1 SGHRS and CDR2 YFSETQ. V lost 0 bases and J lost 3, with 12 bases in between. The length of the CDR3 is 15 residues. The DNA for the CDR3 is TGCGCCAGCAGCTTGGAGGGGCGGAGGGACACTGAAGCTTTCTTT. Its translation: CASSLEGRRDTEAFF.

The V call is TRBV5-4, the J call TRBJ2-7, with 12 bases aligning to TRBD1. This CDR3 is 15 amino acids long. In germline, CDR1 is SGHNT, CDR2 YYREEE (reference sequence). V lost 3 bases and J lost 2; bases outside the gene matches: 3. Here the CDR3 DNA reads TGTGCCAGCAGCTCCCGGGACAGGGGGCCCTACGAGCAGTACTTC. Protein: CASSSRDRGPYEQYF.

V usage is TRBV7-6 and J usage is TRBJ2-5; D is possibly TRBD1 (6 bases). Germline values: CDR1 SGHVS, CDR2 FNYEAQ. V lost 1 base and J 1 base, leaving 13 bases between the germline ends. The length of the CDR3 is 16 residues. The CDR3 coding sequence is TGTGCCAGCAGCTTAGACGCGGCAGGGGCCCAAGAGACCCAGTACTTC. Its protein product is CASSLDAAGAQETQYF.

This clone was detected only once. The chain links TRBV18 to TRBJ2-3; D uncertain. Trimming removed 3 bases from V and 4 bases from J, with 11 bases in between. Germline V gene lookup returns CDR1 KGHSH and CDR2 LQKENI. The CDR3 contains 14 residues. The CDR3 region has the DNA TGTGCCAGCTCACCGGGCCTAGATTCAGATACGCAGTATTTT. Residues: CASSPGLDSDTQYF.

CDR3 sequence reads: CASSEIWGQDSSYSLGANVLTF. In nucleotides, the CDR3 is TGTGCCAGCAGTGAAATCTGGGGACAGGACTCCTCTTACTCTCTGGGGGCCAACGTCCTGACTTTC. This chain connects TRBV6-1 to TRBJ2-6; 8 bases agree with TRBD1. After removal of 2 bases from V and 4 bases from J, the junction contained 22 bases not matched to a gene. CDR3 size: 22 residues. From germline, CDR1 is MNHNS and CDR2 SASEGT.

The chain employs TRBV10-3 and TRBJ2-1, with 11 bases lining up with TRBD1. This CDR3 spans 14 amino acids. V was pared by 4 bases and J by 7 bases, with 3 bases of the junction left unmatched. The germline V gene has CDR1 ENHRY and CDR2 SYGVKD. The CDR3 DNA is TGTGCCATCAGTGGGGGGACAGGGGGTAATGAGCAGTTCTTC. Amino acid sequence: CAISGGTGGNEQFF.

The chain is built from TRBV14 and TRBJ2-5, with TRBD1 matching over 9 bases. From germline, CDR1 is SGHDN and CDR2 FVKESK. The CDR3 sequence is 16 residues long. Unmatched junction bases numbered 7, after V lost 0 bases and J lost 5 bases. CDR3 in amino acids: CASSQDKGTGWETQYF. DNA of the CDR3: TGTGCCAGCAGCCAAGATAAGGGGACAGGGTGGGAGACCCAGTACTTC.

The chain is built from TRBV9 and TRBJ2-1, with 10 bases aligning to TRBD2. The V gene end was trimmed by 4 bases and the J gene end by 6 bases; junction bases not matched to a gene: 13. Germline-derived CDR1 and CDR2 are SGDLS and YYNGEE. The CDR3 loop spans 17 amino acids. The CDR3 coding sequence is TGTGCCAGCAGCCCAATACCTGGAGCGGGAGGGCCCAATGAGCAGTTCTTC. It codes for CASSPIPGAGGPNEQFF.

For the CDR3, the DNA is TGCGCCAGCAGCTCGACAGGGGGCTATGGAACTAATGAAAAACTGTTTTTT. Amino acids: CASSSTGGYGTNEKLFF. V gene TRBV5-1 combines with J gene TRBJ1-4, with 10 bases matching TRBD1. Germline CDR1 reads SGHRS; CDR2 reads YFSETQ. CDR3 length equals 17 residues. V shed 3 bases, J shed 1 base, and the junction held 6 bases outside the gene matches.